The 2 T cell receptor beta chains listed next were all sequenced from one sample in a study of cytomegalovirus exposure and HLA in healthy donors. A multiplex PCR was run with 60 Vbeta primers and 13 Jbeta primers. The assay was immunoSEQ multiplex PCR, and TCRdb's table has in-frame clones only and misses some. The table has about 31,000 clones, approximately 87% seen once; the top ten hold 2.5% to 3%. Sequencing used PBMCs. The receptors here all came from a boy aged 10-17 years in good health and CMV-seronegative.

The rearrangement uses TRBV11-2 and TRBJ2-1; weak D call: TRBD2 (6 bases). The CDR3 runs to 15 residues. Trimming took 5 bases from V and 1 from J, leaving 12 bases between them. CDR1 and CDR2 from the germline V gene are SGHAT and FQNNGV. CDR3 in DNA: TGTGCCAGCAGCACCCGCGCGGGGTCCTACAATGAGCAGTTCTTC. Translating it yields CASSTRAGSYNEQFF.

The V gene is TRBV2, the J gene TRBJ2-1, with 9 bases fitting TRBD2. Germline CDR1 reads SNHLY; CDR2 reads FYNNEI. This CDR3 has 14 residues. V dropped 6 bases and J dropped 3; count of bases not matched to a gene: 3. CDR3 sequence reads: CASRSTSGYNEQFF. The CDR3 nucleotides are TGTGCCAGCAGGTCGACTAGCGGCTACAATGAGCAGTTCTTC.